These 15 T cell receptor beta chains were all obtained from the same sample, sequenced in a study of molecular identifiers for immune sequencing clone quantification. In TCRdb, the PCR reads were re-called with MiXCR into one record per CDR3 protein. The sample consists of more than 450,000 distinct CDR3 sequences, about 20% of them appearing once. Material: naive CD8+ T cells from blood, with Jurkat cell RNA spiked in. Subset noted: FACS-sorted CD8+CD4-CCR7+CD45RA+ naive T cells. Receptors originate from a human donor in good health. Some libraries in this study had Jurkat cell RNA spiked in.

This clonotype was seen repeatedly, ten times or more. The chain couples TRBV7-9 to TRBJ2-5; the D is unclear. Germline CDR1 reads SEHNR; CDR2 reads FQNEAQ (reference sequence). V dropped 5 bases and J dropped 5 bases, with 15 bases sitting between them. The CDR3 totals 14 residues. Here the CDR3 DNA reads TGTGCCAGCAGCCCTCAGGTGCCTTTGGAGACCCAGTACTTC. It encodes CASSPQVPLETQYF.

Many counts were recorded for this clonotype. The gene calls are TRBV7-9 and TRBJ2-7; D might be TRBD1 (7 bases). This CDR3 is built from 15 residues. Trimming took off 5 bases at V and 3 bases at J, with 17 bases between the two ends. Germline CDR1 reads SEHNR; CDR2 reads FQNEAQ (reference sequence). The CDR3: CASSPLEGQIYEQYF. CDR3 coding DNA: TGTGCCAGCAGCCCCCTGGAGGGACAGATCTACGAGCAGTACTTC. Full variable domain (remainder filled in from reference TRBV7-9 and TRBJ2-7): DTGVSQNPRHKITKRGQNVTFRCDPISEHNRLYWYRQTLGQGPEFLTYFQNEAQLEKSRLLSDRFSAERPKGSFSTLEIQRTEQGDSAMYLCASSPLEGQIYEQYFGPGTRLTVT.

This chain connects TRBV5-1 to TRBJ2-7, with TRBD1 as a possible D gene (5 bases). Germline CDR1 SGHRS, CDR2 YFSETQ. CDR3 length: 12 residues. Trimming shortened V by 2 bases and J by 6 bases, and 9 bases separated the two germline ends. DNA of the CDR3: TGCGCCAGCAGCTTTGCAGGGTCCGAGCAGTACTTC. It translates to CASSFAGSEQYF.

This clonotype was observed at least ten times. The chain joins TRBV6-5 to TRBJ1-2, with TRBD1 as a possible D gene (6 bases). V was trimmed by 3 bases and J by 3 bases, leaving 17 bases between them. The length of the CDR3 is 16 residues. Germline V gives CDR1 MNHEY, CDR2 SVGAGI. The CDR3 is CASSYVGQNKDYGYTF. Written as DNA, the CDR3 is TGTGCCAGCAGTTATGTTGGACAGAACAAAGACTATGGCTACACCTTC.

In this sample, this clonotype turned up many times. V is TRBV12-3 or TRBV12-4 and J is TRBJ2-2; 10 nucleotides agree with TRBD2. The CDR3 consists of 15 residues. V lost 6 bases, J lost 1 base, and 2 bases stayed unmatched. CDR3: CASSGLAVNTGELFF. The CDR3 region has the DNA TGTGCCAGCAGCGGACTAGCGGTGAACACCGGGGAGCTGTTTTTT.

In this sample, this clonotype turned up many times. This chain uses TRBV20-1 with TRBJ2-4; D gene uncertain. This CDR3 comprises 13 residues. Germline V gene sequence: CDR1 DFQATT, CDR2 SNEGSKA (reference sequence). Between the trimmed V and J ends, which lost 5 bases and 3 bases, there was a span of 11 bases. The CDR3 coding sequence is TGCAGTGCTGAATACGTGAACAAAAACATTCAGTACTTC. This codes for CSAEYVNKNIQYF.

As concerns this clonotype: Given a much more abundant clone one base away, this may be a read error. This CDR3 fails to terminate in the conserved phenylalanine or tryptophan, so it likely reflects a read error. The chain employs TRBV7-9 and TRBJ1-1; D uncertain. V dropped 5 bases and J dropped 3 bases, with 13 bases sitting between them. CDR1 is SEHNR, CDR2 FQNEAQ, per germline (reference sequence). The CDR3 runs 14 residues. The CDR3 DNA follows: TGTGCCAGCAGCCCCGTGCTAGGGTACACTGAAGCTTTCCTT. Amino acid sequence: CASSPVLGYTEAFL.

This clonotype was picked up a small number of times. The chain employs TRBV10-3 and TRBJ2-5; no firm D call. Germline values: CDR1 ENHRY, CDR2 SYGVKD. The germline V and J ends were trimmed by 0 bases and 1 base, with 9 bases remaining between them. The CDR3 sequence is 15 residues long. The CDR3 nucleotides read TGTGCCATCAGTGAGTCGGTGTGGGGCCAAGAGACCCAGTACTTC. Residues: CAISESVWGQETQYF.

This chain uses TRBV27 with TRBJ1-1; perhaps TRBD1 as D (6 bases). The CDR3 runs to 14 residues. Germline V gene lookup returns CDR1 MNHEY and CDR2 SMNVEV (reference sequence). V was pared by 5 bases and J by 4 bases, with 14 bases between. CDR3 sequence reads: CASSITGISTEAFF. The CDR3 DNA follows: TGTGCCAGCAGTATTACAGGGATTTCCACTGAAGCTTTCTTT.

This clonotype has more than one count but fewer than ten. V and J are TRBV7-2 and TRBJ2-7, with D tentatively TRBD1 (5 bases). CDR1 is SGHTA, CDR2 FQGNSA, per germline. The length of the CDR3 is 15 residues. The V gene lost 1 base and the J gene lost 2 bases, with 12 bases spanning the gap. For the CDR3, the DNA is TGTGCCAGCAGCTTAGACGTGGGCAGGGCCTACGAGCAGTACTTC. Protein: CASSLDVGRAYEQYF.

This clonotype was counted ten times or more. This chain joins TRBV6-5 and TRBJ2-3; 8 nucleotides align to TRBD2. CDR1 is MNHEY, CDR2 SVGAGI, per germline. The CDR3 has 15 amino acids. The trim removed 6 bases at V and 3 bases at J, leaving 8 bases unmatched. The CDR3 reads CASRFTSGGTDTQYF. The DNA of the CDR3 is TGTGCCAGCAGATTCACTAGCGGAGGGACAGATACGCAGTATTTT.

In nucleotides, the CDR3 is TGCGCCAGCAGCCAAGGGGGCGGGTGGGACACTGAAGCTTTCTTT. This codes for CASSQGGGWDTEAFF. The chain carries TRBV4-1 and TRBJ1-1; TRBD1 might be the D (5 bases). CDR1 and CDR2 (germline): MGHRA, YSYEKL. This CDR3 has 15 amino acids. V was shortened by 1 base and J by 3 bases, with 12 bases between the two germline ends.

This clonotype occurred a few times. The rearrangement uses TRBV2 and TRBJ1-1; 7 nucleotides match TRBD1. Germline V gene data show CDR1 as SNHLY and CDR2 as FYNNEI. This CDR3 region has 14 residues. The V gene end was trimmed by 6 bases and the J gene end by 3 bases; junction bases not matched to a gene: 7. DNA of the CDR3: TGTGCCAGCAGCACAGGGACAGACTACACTGAAGCTTTCTTT. Its protein product is CASSTGTDYTEAFF.

This clonotype was recorded many times. The CDR3 loop is CASSFRGLVDEQYF. CDR3 nucleotide sequence: TGTGCCAGCAGTTTTAGGGGACTAGTTGACGAGCAGTACTTC. The rearrangement uses TRBV28 and TRBJ2-7; TRBD2 agrees at 8 bases. In germline, CDR1 is MDHEN, CDR2 SYDVKM. V lost 3 bases, J lost 5 bases, and 6 bases stayed unmatched. CDR3 length: 14 amino acids.

In its sample, this clonotype was seen many times. The DNA of the CDR3 is TGTGCCATCAGTGAAGGGCAGATGAATCAGCCCCAGCATTTT. Encoded protein: CAISEGQMNQPQHF. The chain couples TRBV10-3 to TRBJ1-5; D not certain. Deletions cut 3 bases from V and 4 bases from J, with 10 bases between. CDR3 length: 14 amino acids. CDR1 is ENHRY, CDR2 SYGVKD, per germline.